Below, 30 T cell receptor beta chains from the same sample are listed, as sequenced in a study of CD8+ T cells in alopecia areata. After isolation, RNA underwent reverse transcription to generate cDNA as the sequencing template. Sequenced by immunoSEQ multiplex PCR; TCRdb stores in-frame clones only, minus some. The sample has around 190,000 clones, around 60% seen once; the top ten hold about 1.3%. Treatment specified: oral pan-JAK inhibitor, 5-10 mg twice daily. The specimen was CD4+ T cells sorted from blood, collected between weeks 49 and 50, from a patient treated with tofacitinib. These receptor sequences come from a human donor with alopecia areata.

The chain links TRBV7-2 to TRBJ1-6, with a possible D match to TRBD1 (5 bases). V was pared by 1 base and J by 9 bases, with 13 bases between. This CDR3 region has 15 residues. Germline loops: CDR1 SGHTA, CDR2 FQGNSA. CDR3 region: CASSLEGTGISPLHF. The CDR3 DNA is TGTGCCAGCAGCTTAGAAGGGACGGGCATTTCACCCCTCCACTTT.

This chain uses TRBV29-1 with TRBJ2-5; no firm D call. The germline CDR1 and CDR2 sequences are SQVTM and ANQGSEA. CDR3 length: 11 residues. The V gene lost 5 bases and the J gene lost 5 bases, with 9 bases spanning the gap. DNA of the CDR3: TGCAGCGTTAAGCAGTTGGAGACCCAGTACTTC. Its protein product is CSVKQLETQYF.

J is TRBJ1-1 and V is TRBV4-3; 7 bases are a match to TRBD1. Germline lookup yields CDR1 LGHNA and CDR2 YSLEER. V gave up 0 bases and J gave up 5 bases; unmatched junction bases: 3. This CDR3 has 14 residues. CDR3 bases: TGCGCCAGCAGCCAAGAACAGGGGATGACTGAAGCTTTCTTT. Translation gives CASSQEQGMTEAFF.

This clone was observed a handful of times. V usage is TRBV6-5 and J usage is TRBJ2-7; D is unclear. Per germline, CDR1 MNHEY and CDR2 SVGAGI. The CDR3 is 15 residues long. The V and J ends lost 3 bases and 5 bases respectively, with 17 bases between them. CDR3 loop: CASSYRPKKGDEQYF. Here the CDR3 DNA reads TGTGCCAGCAGTTATCGTCCCAAAAAGGGCGACGAGCAGTACTTC.

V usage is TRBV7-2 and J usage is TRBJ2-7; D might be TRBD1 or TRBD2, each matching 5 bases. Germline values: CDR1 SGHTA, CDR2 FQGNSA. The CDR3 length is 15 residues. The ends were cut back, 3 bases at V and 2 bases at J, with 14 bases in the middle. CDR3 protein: CASSFHGAVTYEQYF. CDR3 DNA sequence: TGTGCCAGCAGCTTCCACGGGGCAGTCACCTACGAGCAGTACTTC.

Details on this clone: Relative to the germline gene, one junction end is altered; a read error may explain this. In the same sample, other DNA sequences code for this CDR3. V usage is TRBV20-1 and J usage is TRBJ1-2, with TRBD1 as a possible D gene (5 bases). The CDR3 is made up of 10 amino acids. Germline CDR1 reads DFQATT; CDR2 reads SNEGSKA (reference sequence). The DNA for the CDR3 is TGCAGCGCTACAGGCTCCGGCTACACCTTC. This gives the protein CSATGSGYTF.

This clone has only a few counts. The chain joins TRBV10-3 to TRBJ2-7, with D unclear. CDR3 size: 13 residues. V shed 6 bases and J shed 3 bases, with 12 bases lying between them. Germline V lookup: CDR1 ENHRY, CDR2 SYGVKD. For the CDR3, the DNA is TGTGCCATCAGGGCCCCGCCAAGCTACGAGCAGTACTTC. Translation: CAIRAPPSYEQYF.

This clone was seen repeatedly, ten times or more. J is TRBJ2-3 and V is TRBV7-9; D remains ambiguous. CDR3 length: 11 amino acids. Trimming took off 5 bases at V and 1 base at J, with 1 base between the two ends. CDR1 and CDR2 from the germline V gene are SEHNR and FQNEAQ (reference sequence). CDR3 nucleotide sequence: TGTGCCAGCAGCCGCACAGATACGCAGTATTTT. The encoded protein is CASSRTDTQYF.

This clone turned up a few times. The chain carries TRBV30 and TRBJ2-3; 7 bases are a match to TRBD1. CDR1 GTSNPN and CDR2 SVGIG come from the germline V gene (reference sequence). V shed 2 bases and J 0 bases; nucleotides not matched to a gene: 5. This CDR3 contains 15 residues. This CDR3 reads CAWSPGDRSTDTQYF. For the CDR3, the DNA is TGTGCCTGGAGTCCTGGGGACAGAAGCACAGATACGCAGTATTTT.

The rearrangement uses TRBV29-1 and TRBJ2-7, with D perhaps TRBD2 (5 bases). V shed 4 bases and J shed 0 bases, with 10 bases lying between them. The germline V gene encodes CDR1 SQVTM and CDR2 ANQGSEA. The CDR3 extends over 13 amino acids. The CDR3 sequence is CSVARDTSYEQYF. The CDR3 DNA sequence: TGCAGCGTTGCACGGGATACCTCCTACGAGCAGTACTTC.

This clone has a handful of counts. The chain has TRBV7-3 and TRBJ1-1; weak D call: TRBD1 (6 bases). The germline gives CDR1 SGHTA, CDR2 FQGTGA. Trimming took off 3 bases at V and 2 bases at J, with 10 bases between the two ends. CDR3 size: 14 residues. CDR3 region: CASSLGQTNTEAFF. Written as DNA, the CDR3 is TGTGCCAGCAGCTTGGGACAAACTAACACTGAAGCTTTCTTT.

CDR3 DNA: TGTGCCTGTTCCAGAGACAATGAGCAGTTCTTC. Translating gives CACSRDNEQFF. The V and J genes are TRBV30 and TRBJ2-1, with no clear D. Trimming pared 6 bases from V and 5 bases from J, leaving 8 bases between. The CDR3 consists of 11 residues. Looked up from germline, CDR1 is GTSNPN and CDR2 is SVGIG (reference sequence).

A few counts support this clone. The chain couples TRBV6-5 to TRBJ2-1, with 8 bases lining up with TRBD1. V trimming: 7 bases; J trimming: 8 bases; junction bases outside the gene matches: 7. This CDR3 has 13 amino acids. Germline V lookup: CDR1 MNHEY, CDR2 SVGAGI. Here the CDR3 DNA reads TGTGCCAGCAAACGACAGGGGACCGATGAGCAGTTCTTC. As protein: CASKRQGTDEQFF.

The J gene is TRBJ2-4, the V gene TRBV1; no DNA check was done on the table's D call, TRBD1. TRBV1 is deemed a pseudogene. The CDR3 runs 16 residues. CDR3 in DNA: TGCACCAGCAGCCAAAAAAAATTGACAGGGGACTGGCAATCGTACTTC. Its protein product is CTSSQKKLTGDWQSYF.

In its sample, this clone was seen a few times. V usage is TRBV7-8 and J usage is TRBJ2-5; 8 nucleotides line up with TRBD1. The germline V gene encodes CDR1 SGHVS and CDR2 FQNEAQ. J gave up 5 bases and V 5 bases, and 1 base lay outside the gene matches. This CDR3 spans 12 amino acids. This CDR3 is CASSQGAETQYF. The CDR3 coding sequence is TGTGCCAGCAGCCAGGGGGCGGAGACCCAGTACTTC. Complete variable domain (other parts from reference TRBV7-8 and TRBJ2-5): GAGVSQSPRYKVAKRGQDVALRCDPISGHVSLFWYQQALGQGPEFLTYFQNEAQLDKSGLPSDRFFAERPEGSVSTLKIQRTQQEDSAVYLCASSQGAETQYFGPGTRLLVL.

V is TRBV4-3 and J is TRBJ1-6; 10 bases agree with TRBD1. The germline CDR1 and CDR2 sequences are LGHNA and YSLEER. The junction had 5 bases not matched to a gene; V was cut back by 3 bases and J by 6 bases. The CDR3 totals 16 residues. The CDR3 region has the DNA TGCGCCAGCAGCCAGGAAGACAGGGGGCTTAATTCACCCCTCCACTTT. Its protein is CASSQEDRGLNSPLHF.

Here the CDR3 reads CSVEVSQDHEQYF. The DNA for the CDR3 is TGCAGCGTTGAGGTTTCGCAGGACCACGAGCAGTACTTC. The V gene is TRBV29-1, the J gene TRBJ2-7, with D uncertain. V was pared by 3 bases and J by 5 bases, with 14 bases between. Looked up from germline, CDR1 is SQVTM and CDR2 is ANQGSEA. This CDR3 is built from 13 residues.

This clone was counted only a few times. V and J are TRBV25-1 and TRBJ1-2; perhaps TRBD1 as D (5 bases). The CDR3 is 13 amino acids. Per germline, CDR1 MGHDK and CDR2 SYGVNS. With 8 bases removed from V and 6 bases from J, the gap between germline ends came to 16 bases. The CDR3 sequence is CASQRGNSNGYTF. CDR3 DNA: TGTGCCAGCCAGAGGGGCAACTCCAATGGCTACACCTTC.

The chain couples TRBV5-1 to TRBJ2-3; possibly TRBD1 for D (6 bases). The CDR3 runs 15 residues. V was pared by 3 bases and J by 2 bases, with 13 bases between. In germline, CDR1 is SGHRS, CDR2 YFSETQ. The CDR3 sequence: CASSSGQPNTDTQYF. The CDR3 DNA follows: TGCGCCAGCAGCTCTGGACAGCCGAACACAGATACGCAGTATTTT.

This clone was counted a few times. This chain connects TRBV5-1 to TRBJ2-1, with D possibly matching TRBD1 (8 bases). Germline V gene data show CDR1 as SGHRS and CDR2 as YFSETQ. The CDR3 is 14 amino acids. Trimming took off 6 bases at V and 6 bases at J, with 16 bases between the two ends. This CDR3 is CASTPNRGGNEQFF. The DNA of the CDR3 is TGCGCCAGCACTCCCAACAGGGGGGGCAATGAGCAGTTCTTC.

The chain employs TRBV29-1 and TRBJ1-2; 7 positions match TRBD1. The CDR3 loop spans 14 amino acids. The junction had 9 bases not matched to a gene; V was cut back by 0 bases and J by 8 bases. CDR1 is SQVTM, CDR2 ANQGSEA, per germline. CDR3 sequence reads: CSVEETGWASGYTF. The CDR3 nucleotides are TGCAGCGTTGAAGAGACAGGGTGGGCTAGCGGCTACACCTTC. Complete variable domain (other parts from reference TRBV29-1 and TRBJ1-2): SAVISQKPSRDICQRGTSLTIQCQVDSQVTMMFWYRQQPGQSLTLIATANQGSEATYESGFVIDKFPISRPNLTFSTLTVSNMSPEDSSIYLCSVEETGWASGYTFGSGTRLTVV.

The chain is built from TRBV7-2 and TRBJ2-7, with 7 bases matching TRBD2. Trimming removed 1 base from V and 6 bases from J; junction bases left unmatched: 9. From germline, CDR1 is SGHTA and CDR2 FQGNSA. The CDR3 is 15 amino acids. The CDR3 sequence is CASSLDAREGSEQYF. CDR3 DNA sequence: TGTGCCAGCAGCTTAGATGCCAGGGAGGGGTCCGAGCAGTACTTC.

In DNA, the CDR3 is TGTGCCAGCTCACCAAAGGAATTGGGGAACACTGAAGCTTTCTTT. This encodes CASSPKELGNTEAFF. The rearrangement links TRBV18 to TRBJ1-1; D ambiguous. Deletions cut 2 bases from V and 1 base from J, with 11 bases between. The CDR3 consists of 15 residues. Germline V gene lookup returns CDR1 KGHSH and CDR2 LQKENI.

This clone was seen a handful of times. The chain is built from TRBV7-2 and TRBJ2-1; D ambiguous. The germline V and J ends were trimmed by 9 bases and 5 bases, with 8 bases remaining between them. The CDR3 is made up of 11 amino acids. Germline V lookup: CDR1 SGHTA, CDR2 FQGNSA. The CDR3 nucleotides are TGTGCCAGAGGAGTAAACAATGAGCAGTTCTTC. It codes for CARGVNNEQFF. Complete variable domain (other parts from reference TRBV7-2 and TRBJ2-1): GAGVSQSPSNKVTEKGKDVELRCDPISGHTALYWYRQSLGQGLEFLIYFQGNSAPDKSGLPSDRFSAERTGGSVSTLTIQRTQQEDSAVYLCARGVNNEQFFGPGTRLTVL.

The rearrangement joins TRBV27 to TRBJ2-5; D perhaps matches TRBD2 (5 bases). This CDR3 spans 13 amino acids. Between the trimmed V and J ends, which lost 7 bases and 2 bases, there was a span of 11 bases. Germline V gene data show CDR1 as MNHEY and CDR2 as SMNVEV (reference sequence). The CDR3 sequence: CASTRGPQETQYF. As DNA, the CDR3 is TGTGCCAGCACTAGAGGGCCTCAAGAGACCCAGTACTTC.

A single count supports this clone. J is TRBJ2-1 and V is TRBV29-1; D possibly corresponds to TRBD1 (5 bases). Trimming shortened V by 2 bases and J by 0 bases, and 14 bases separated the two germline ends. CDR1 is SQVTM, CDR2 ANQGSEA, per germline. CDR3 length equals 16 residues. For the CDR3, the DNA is TGCAGCGTTGAAAGTAGGGGTCTAAGCTCCTACAATGAGCAGTTCTTC. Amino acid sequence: CSVESRGLSSYNEQFF.

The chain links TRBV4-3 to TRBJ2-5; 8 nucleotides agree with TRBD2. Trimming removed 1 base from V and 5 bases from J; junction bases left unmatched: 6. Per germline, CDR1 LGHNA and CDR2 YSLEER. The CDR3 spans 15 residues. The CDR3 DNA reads TGCGCCAGCAGCCAAGGGGGACTAGGAGGGGAGACCCAGTACTTC. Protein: CASSQGGLGGETQYF.

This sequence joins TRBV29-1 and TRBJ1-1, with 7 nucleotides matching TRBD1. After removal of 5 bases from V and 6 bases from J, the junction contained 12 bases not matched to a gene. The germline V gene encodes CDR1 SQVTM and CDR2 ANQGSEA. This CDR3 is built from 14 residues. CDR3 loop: CSVLRQGQKPEAFF. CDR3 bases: TGCAGCGTTTTAAGACAGGGACAGAAACCTGAAGCTTTCTTT.

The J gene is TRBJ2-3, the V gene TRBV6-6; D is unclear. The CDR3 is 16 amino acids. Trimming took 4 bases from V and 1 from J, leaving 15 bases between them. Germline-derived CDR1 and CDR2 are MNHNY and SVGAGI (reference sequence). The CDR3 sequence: CASSSTQHPRTDTQYF. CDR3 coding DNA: TGTGCCAGCAGTTCCACCCAACACCCTCGCACAGATACGCAGTATTTT.

The chain's CDR3 is CASTPTEGTASGYTF. DNA for the CDR3: TGCGCCAGCACCCCAACCGAGGGGACAGCGAGTGGCTACACCTTC. The chain couples TRBV5-1 to TRBJ1-2; 7 bases agree with TRBD1. Germline CDR1 reads SGHRS; CDR2 reads YFSETQ. This CDR3 spans 15 amino acids. The ends lost 6 bases at V and 7 bases at J; junction bases unmatched: 15.